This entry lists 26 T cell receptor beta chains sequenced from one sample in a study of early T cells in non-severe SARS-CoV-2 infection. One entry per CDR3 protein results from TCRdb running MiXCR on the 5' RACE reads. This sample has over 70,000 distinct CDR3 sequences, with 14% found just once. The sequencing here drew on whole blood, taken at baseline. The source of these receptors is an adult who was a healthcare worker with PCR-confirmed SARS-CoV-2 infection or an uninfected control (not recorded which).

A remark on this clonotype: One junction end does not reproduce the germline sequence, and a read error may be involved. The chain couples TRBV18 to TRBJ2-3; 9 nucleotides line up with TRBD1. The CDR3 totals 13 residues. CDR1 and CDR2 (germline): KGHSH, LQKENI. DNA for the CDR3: TGTGTCAGCTCAGACAGGGGGACAGATACGCAGTATTTT. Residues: CVSSDRGTDTQYF.

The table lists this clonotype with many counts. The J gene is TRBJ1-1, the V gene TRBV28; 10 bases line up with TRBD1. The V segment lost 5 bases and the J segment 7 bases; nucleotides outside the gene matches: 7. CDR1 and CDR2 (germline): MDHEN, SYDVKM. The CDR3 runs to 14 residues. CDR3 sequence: CASSRRQGANEAFF. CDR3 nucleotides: TGTGCCAGCAGTCGAAGACAGGGGGCAAATGAAGCTTTCTTT.

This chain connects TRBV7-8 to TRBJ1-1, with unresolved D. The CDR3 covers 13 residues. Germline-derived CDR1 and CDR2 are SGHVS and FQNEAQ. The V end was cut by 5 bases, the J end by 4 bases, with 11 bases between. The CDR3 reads CASSTREFTEAFF. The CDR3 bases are TGTGCCAGCAGCACTAGGGAATTCACTGAAGCTTTCTTT.

The CDR3 is CASRRSGSFADTQYF. The DNA for the CDR3 is TGTGCCAGCCGGAGAAGCGGGAGTTTCGCAGATACGCAGTATTTT. V and J are TRBV9 and TRBJ2-3, with 8 bases lining up with TRBD2. The CDR3 spans 15 residues. Per germline, CDR1 SGDLS and CDR2 YYNGEE. V dropped 7 bases and J dropped 4; count of bases not matched to a gene: 11.

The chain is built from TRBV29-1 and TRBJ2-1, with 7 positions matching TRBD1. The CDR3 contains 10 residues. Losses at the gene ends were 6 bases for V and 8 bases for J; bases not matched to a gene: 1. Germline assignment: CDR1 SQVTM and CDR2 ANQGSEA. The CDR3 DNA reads TGCAGCGTCGACAGGGATGAGCAGTTCTTC. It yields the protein CSVDRDEQFF.

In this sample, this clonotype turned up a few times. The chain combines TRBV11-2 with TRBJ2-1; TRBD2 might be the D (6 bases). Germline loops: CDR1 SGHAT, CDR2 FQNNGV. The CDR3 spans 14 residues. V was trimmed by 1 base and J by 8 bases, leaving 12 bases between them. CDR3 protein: CASSLVGSVDEQFF. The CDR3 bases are TGTGCCAGCAGCTTAGTCGGGAGCGTCGATGAGCAGTTCTTC.

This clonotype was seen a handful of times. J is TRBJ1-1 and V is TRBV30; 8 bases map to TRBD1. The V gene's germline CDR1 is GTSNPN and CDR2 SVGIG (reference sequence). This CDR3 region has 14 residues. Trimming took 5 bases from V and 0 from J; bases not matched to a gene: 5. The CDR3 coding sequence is TGTGCCTGGGGGACAGGTATTATGAACACTGAAGCTTTCTTT. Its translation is CAWGTGIMNTEAFF.

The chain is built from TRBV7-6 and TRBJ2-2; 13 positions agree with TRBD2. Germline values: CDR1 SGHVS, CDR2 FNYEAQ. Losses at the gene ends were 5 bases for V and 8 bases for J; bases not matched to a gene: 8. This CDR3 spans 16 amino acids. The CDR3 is CASSLGTSGNAGELFF. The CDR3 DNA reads TGTGCCAGCAGCCTAGGGACTAGCGGGAATGCGGGGGAGCTGTTTTTT.

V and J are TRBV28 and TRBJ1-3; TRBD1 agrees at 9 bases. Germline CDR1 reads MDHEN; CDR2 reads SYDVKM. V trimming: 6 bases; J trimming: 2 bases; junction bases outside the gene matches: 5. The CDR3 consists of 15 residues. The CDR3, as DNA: TGTGCCAGCAGCTCCGGACAGGGGACTGGAAACACCATATATTTT. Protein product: CASSSGQGTGNTIYF.

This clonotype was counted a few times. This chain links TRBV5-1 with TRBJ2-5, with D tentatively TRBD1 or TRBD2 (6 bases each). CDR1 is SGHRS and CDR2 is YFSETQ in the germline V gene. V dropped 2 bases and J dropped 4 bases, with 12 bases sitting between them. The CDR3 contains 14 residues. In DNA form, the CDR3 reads TGCGCCAGCAGCTTCTACGGAGGGGGAGAGACCCAGTACTTC. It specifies CASSFYGGGETQYF.

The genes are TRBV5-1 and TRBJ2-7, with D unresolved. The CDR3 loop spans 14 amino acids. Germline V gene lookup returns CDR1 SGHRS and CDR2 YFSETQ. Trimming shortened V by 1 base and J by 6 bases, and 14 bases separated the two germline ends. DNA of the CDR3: TGCGCCAGCAGCTTGATACAGCTTCCAGGCGAGCAGTACTTC. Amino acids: CASSLIQLPGEQYF.

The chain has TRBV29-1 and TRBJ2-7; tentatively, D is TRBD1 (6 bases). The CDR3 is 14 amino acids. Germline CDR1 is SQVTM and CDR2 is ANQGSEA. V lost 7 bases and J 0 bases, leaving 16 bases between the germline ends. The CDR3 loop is CSARQDHSSYEQYF. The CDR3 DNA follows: TGCAGCGCCAGACAGGACCACAGCTCCTACGAGCAGTACTTC.

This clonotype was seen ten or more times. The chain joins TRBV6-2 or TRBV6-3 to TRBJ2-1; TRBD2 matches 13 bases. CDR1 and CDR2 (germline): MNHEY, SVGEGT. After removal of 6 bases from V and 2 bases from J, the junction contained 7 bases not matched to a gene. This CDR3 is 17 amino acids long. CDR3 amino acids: CASSRRTSGSAYNEQFF. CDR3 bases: TGTGCCAGCAGCCGACGGACTAGCGGGAGCGCCTACAATGAGCAGTTCTTC.

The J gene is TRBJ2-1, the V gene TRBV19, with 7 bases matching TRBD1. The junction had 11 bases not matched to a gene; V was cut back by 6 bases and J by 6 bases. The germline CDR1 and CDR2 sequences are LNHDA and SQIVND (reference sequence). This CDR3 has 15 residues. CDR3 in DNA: TGTGCCAGTAGAAACCGGGGACAGAGGGTCAATGAGCAGTTCTTC. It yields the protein CASRNRGQRVNEQFF.

CDR3 DNA sequence: TGTGCCAGCAGCCAAACTGACAGTTTTCAGCCCCAGCATTTT. This sequence encodes CASSQTDSFQPQHF. The rearrangement uses TRBV3-1 and TRBJ1-5; a possible D gene is TRBD1 (5 bases). The CDR3 loop spans 14 amino acids. The germline V gene has CDR1 LGHDT and CDR2 YNNKEL (reference sequence). Trimming pared 2 bases from V and 6 bases from J, leaving 11 bases between.

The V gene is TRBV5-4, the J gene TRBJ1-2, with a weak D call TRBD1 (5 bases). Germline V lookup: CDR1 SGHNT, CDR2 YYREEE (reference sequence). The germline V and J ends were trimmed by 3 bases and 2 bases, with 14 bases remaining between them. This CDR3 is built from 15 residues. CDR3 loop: CASSSPRTSNYGYTF. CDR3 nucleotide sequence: TGTGCCAGCAGCTCGCCGCGGACAAGCAACTATGGCTACACCTTC.

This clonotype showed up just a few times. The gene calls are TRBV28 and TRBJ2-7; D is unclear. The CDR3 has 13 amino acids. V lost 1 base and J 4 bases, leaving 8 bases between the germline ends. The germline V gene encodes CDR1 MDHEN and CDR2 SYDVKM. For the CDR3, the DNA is TGTGCCAGCAGTTTATCCCCGGAGTACGAGCAGTACTTC. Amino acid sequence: CASSLSPEYEQYF.

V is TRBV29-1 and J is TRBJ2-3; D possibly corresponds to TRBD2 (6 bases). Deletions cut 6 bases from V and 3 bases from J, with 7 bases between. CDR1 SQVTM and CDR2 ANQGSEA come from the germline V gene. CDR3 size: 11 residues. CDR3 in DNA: TGCAGCGTGGGGAGGACAGATACGCAGTATTTT. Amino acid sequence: CSVGRTDTQYF.

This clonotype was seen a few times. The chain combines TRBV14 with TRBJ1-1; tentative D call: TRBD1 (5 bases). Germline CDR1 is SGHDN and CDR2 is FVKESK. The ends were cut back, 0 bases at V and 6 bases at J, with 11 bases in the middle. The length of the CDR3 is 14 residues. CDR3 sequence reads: CASSQDGGIAEAFF. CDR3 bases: TGTGCCAGCAGCCAAGACGGGGGGATCGCTGAAGCTTTCTTT.

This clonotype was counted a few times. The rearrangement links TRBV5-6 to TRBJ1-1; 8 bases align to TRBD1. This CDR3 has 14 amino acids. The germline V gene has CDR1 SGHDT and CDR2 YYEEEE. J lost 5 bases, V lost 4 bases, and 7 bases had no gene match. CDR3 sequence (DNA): TGTGCCAGCAGCCCACAGGGGGGGGATACTGAAGCTTTCTTT. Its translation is CASSPQGGDTEAFF. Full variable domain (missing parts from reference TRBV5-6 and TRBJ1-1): DAGVTQSPTHLIKTRGQQVTLRCSPKSGHDTVSWYQQALGQGPQFIFQYYEEEERQRGNFPDRFSGHQFPNYSSELNVNALLLGDSALYLCASSPQGGDTEAFFGQGTRLTVV.

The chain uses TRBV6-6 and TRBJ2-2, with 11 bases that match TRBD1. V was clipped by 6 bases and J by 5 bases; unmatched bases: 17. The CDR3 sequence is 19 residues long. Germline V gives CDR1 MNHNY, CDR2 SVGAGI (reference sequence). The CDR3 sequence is CASSSWTGGAGKRTGELFF. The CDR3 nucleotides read TGTGCCAGCAGCTCGTGGACAGGGGGCGCAGGAAAAAGAACCGGGGAGCTGTTTTTT.

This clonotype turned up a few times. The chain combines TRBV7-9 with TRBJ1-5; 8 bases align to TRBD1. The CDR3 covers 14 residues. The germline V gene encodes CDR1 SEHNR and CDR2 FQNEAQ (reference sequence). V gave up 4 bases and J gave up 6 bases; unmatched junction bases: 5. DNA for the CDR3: TGTGCCAGCAGCTCGGACAGGGTCCGTCAGCCCCAGCATTTT. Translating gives CASSSDRVRQPQHF.

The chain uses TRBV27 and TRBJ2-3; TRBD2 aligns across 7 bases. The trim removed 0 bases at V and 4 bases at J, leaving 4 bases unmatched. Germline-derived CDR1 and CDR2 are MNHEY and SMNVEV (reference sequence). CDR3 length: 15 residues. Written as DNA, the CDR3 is TGTGCCAGCAGTTTATCGAGGGCGGGGGCAGATACGCAGTATTTT. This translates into CASSLSRAGADTQYF.

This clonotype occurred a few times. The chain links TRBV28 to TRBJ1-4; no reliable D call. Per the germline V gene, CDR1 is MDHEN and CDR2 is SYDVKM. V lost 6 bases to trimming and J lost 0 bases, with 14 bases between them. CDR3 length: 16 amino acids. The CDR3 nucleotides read TGTGCCAGCAGCCTCCCTTTGTCTGCAACTAATGAAAAACTGTTTTTT. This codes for CASSLPLSATNEKLFF.

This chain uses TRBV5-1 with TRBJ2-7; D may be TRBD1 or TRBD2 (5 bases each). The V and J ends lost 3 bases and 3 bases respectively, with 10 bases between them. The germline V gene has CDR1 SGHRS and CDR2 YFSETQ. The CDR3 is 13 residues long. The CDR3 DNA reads TGCGCCAGCAGCTCGGGGCCTCTCTACGAGCAGTACTTC. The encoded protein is CASSSGPLYEQYF.

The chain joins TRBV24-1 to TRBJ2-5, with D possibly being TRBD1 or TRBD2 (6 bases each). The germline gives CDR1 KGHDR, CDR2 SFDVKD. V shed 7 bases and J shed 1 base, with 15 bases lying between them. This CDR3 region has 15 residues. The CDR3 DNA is TGTGCCACCAGCTCCCGGGGGACACTCCAAGAGACCCAGTACTTC. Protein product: CATSSRGTLQETQYF.